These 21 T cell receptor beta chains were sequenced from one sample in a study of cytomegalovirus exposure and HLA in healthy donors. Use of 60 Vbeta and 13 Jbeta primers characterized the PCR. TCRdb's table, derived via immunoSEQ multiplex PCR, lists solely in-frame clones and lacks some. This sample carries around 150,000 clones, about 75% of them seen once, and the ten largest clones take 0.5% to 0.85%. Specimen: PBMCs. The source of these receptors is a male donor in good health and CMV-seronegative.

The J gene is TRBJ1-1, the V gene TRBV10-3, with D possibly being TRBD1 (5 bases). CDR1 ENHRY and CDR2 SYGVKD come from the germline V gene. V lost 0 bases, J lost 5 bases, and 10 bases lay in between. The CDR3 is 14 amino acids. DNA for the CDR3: TGTGCCATCAGTGAGTCGACAGCACCTACTGAAGCTTTCTTT. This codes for CAISESTAPTEAFF.

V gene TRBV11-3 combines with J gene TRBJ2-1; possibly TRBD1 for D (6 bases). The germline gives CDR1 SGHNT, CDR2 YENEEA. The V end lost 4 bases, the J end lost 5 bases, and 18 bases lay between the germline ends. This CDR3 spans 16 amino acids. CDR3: CASSSQLQGLNNEQFF. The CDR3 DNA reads TGTGCCAGCAGCTCCCAACTTCAGGGGCTGAACAATGAGCAGTTCTTC.

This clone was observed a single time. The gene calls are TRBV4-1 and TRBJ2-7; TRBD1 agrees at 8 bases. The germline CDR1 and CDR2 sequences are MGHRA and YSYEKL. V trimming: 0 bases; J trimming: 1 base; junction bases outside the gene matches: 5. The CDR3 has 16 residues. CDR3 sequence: CASSQEVGDRSYEQYF. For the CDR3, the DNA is TGCGCCAGCAGCCAAGAGGTTGGGGACAGGTCCTACGAGCAGTACTTC.

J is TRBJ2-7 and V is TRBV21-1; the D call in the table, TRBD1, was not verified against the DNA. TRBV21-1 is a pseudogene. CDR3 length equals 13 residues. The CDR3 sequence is CASSKVGEDEQYF. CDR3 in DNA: TGTGCCAGCAGCAAGGTAGGGGAAGACGAGCAGTACTTC.

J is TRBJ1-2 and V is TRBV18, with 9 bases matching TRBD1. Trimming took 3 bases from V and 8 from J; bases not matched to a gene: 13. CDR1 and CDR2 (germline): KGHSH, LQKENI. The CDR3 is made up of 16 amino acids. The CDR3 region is CASSPPSITGGAGYTF. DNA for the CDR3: TGTGCCAGCTCACCGCCGTCGATCACAGGGGGCGCGGGCTACACCTTC.

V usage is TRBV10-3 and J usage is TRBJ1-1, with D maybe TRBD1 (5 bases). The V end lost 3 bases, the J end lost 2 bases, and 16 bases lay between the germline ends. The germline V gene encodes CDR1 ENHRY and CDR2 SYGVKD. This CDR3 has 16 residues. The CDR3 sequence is CAISDGQGLVNTEAFF. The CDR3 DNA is TGTGCCATCAGTGATGGGCAGGGCCTAGTTAACACTGAAGCTTTCTTT.

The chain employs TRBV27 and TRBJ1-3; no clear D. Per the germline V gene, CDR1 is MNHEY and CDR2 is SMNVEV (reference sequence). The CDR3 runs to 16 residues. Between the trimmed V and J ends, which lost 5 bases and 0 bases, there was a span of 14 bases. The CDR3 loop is CASSLTVRHSGNTIYF. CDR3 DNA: TGTGCCAGCAGTCTAACGGTCCGTCACTCTGGAAACACCATATATTTT.

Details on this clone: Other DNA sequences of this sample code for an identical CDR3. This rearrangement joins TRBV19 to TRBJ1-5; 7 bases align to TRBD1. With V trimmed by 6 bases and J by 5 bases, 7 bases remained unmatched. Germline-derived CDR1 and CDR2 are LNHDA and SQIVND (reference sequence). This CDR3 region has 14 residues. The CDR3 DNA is TGTGCCAGTAGGGGGGGACAGCCTCATCAGCCCCAGCATTTT. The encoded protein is CASRGGQPHQPQHF.

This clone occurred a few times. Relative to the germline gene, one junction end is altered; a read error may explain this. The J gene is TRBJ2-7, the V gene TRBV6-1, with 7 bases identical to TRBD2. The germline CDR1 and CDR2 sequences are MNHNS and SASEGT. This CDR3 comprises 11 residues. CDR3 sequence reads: CASSEGGGLDF. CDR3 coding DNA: TGTGCCAGCAGTGAAGGGGGGGGTCTGGACTTC.

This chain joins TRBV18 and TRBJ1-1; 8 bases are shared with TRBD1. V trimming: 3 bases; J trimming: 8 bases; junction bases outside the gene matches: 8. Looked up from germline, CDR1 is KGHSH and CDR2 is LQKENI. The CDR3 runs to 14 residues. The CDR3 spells CASSPGQGALEAFF. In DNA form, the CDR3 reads TGTGCCAGCTCACCTGGACAGGGCGCGTTAGAAGCTTTCTTT.

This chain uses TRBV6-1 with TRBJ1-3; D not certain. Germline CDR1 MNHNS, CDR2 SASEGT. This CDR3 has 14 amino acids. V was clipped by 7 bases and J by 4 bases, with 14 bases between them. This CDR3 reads CASIFSGPGNTIYF. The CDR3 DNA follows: TGTGCCAGCATCTTTTCAGGTCCGGGAAACACCATATATTTT.

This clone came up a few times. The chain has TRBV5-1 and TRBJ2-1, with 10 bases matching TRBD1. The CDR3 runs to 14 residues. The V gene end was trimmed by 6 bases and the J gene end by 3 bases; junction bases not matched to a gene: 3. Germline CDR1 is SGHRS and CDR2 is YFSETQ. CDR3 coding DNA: TGCGCCAGCACCTGGACAGGGGGCTACAATGAGCAGTTCTTC. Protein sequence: CASTWTGGYNEQFF. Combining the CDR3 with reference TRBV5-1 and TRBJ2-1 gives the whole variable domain KAGVTQTPRYLIKTRGQQVTLSCSPISGHRSVSWYQQTPGQGLQFLFEYFSETQRNKGNFPGRFSGRQFSNSRSEMNVSTLELGDSALYLCASTWTGGYNEQFFGPGTRLTVL.

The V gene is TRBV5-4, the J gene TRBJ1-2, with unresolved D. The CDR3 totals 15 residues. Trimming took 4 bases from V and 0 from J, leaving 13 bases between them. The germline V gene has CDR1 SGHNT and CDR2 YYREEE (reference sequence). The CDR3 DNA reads TGTGCCAGCAGCCTTTCATTGAGGGCTAACTATGGCTACACCTTC. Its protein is CASSLSLRANYGYTF.

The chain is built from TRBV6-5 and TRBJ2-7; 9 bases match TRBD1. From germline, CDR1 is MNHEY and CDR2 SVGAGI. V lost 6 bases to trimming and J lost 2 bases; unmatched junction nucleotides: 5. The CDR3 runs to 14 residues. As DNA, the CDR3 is TGTGCCAGCAGGGACAGGGGAGGTACCTACGAGCAGTACTTC. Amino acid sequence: CASRDRGGTYEQYF.

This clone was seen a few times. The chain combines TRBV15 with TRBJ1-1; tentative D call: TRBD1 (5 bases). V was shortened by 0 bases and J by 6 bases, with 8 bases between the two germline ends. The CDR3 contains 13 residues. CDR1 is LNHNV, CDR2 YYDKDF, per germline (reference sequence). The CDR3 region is CATSRDQGAEAFF. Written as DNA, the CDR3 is TGTGCCACCAGCAGAGATCAGGGCGCTGAAGCTTTCTTT.

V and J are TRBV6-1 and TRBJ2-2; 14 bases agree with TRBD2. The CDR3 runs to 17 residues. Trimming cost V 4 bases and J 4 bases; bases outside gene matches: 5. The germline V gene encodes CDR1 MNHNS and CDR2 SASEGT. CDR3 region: CASSGTSGRSGTGELFF. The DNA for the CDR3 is TGTGCCAGCAGTGGGACTAGCGGGAGGTCGGGCACCGGGGAGCTGTTTTTT.

CDR3 bases: TGTGCCAGCAGCCCCCGACTAGCGGGGGGGCCAGATACGCAGTATTTT. It is translated as CASSPRLAGGPDTQYF. The chain combines TRBV7-3 with TRBJ2-3; TRBD2 matches 14 bases. J lost 4 bases, V lost 5 bases, and 5 bases had no gene match. Germline V CDR1 and CDR2: SGHTA, FQGTGA. The CDR3 consists of 16 residues. Together with reference TRBV7-3 and TRBJ2-3, the CDR3 gives the full variable domain: GAGVSQTPSNKVTEKGKYVELRCDPISGHTALYWYRQSLGQGPEFLIYFQGTGAADDSGLPNDRFFAVRPEGSVSTLKIQRTERGDSAVYLCASSPRLAGGPDTQYFGPGTRLTVL.

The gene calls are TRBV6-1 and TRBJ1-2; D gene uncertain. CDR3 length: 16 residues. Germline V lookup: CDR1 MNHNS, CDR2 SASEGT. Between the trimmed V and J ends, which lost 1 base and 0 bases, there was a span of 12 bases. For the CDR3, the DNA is TGTGCCAGCAGTGAAGGACTCACGGAAGCTAACTATGGCTACACCTTC. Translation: CASSEGLTEANYGYTF.

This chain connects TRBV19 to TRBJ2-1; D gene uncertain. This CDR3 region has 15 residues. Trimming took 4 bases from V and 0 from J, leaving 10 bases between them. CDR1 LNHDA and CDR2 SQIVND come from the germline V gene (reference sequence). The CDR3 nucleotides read TGTGCCAGTAGTACCAGCGAACTCTCCTACAATGAGCAGTTCTTC. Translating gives CASSTSELSYNEQFF.

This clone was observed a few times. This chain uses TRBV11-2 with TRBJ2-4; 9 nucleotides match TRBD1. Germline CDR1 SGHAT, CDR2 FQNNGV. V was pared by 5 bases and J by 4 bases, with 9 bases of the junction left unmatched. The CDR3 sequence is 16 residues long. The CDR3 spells CASSPPGQGFKNIQYF. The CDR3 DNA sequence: TGTGCCAGCAGCCCTCCGGGACAGGGATTTAAAAACATTCAGTACTTC.

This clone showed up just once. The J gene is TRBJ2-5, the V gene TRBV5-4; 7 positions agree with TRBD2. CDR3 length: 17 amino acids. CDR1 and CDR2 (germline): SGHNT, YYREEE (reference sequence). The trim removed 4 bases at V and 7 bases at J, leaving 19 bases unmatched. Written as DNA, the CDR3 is TGTGCCAGCAGCCCGGTCCGGGGGGAATCGGGGGTAGGGACCCAGTACTTC. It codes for CASSPVRGESGVGTQYF. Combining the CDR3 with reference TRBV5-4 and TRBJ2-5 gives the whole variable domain ETGVTQSPTHLIKTRGQQVTLRCSSQSGHNTVSWYQQALGQGPQFIFQYYREEENGRGNFPPRFSGLQFPNYSSELNVNALELDDSALYLCASSPVRGESGVGTQYFGPGTRLLVL.